These 32 T cell receptor beta chains were all obtained from the same sample, sequenced in a study. Clones were read by immunoSEQ multiplex PCR, and TCRdb kept only the in-frame ones, dropping some. This sample has 60,000 to 75,000 clones, with 90% to 95% found just once. The sample taken for sequencing was PBMCs. Receptor source: a man in his forties with rheumatoid arthritis.

The chain links TRBV2 to TRBJ1-1; no clear D gene. This CDR3 has 13 amino acids. The germline CDR1 and CDR2 sequences are SNHLY and FYNNEI. The V and J ends lost 3 bases and 6 bases respectively, with 11 bases between them. The CDR3 spells CASSDDVLPEAFF. The CDR3, as DNA: TGTGCCAGCAGTGATGATGTACTCCCTGAAGCTTTCTTT.

This chain joins TRBV5-1 and TRBJ2-3; 15 nucleotides agree with TRBD2. V trimming: 4 bases; J trimming: 3 bases; junction bases outside the gene matches: 6. This CDR3 has 17 residues. In germline, CDR1 is SGHRS, CDR2 YFSETQ. The CDR3 protein is CASSPGLAGGPTDTQYF. The CDR3, as DNA: TGCGCCAGCAGCCCCGGACTAGCGGGAGGGCCGACAGATACGCAGTATTTT.

V is TRBV29-1 and J is TRBJ2-1; D unresolved. There are 12 residues in the CDR3. Trimming left V 3 bases short and J 7 bases short, with 10 bases between. CDR1 and CDR2 from the germline V gene are SQVTM and ANQGSEA. CDR3 sequence: CSVDRPSNEQFF. The CDR3 region has the DNA TGCAGCGTTGACCGGCCATCTAATGAGCAGTTCTTC.

This clone was observed a single time. V is TRBV28 and J is TRBJ2-7, with 7 bases identical to TRBD2. Germline V gene lookup returns CDR1 MDHEN and CDR2 SYDVKM. Trimming removed 8 bases from V and 2 bases from J; junction bases left unmatched: 6. The CDR3 is 13 amino acids. In DNA form, the CDR3 reads TGTGCCAGCGGCGGGAGCTCGCCCTACGAGCAGTACTTC. Translating gives CASGGSSPYEQYF.

The rearrangement links TRBV11-2 to TRBJ1-2; TRBD1 is a possible D gene (6 bases). V gave up 0 bases and J gave up 5 bases, with 13 bases separating them. The CDR3 loop spans 15 amino acids. The germline V gene encodes CDR1 SGHAT and CDR2 FQNNGV. DNA for the CDR3: TGTGCCAGCAGCTTAGAGGGGACACAAAAATATGGCTACACCTTC. It codes for CASSLEGTQKYGYTF.

This clone is medium-sized by share. The same CDR3 also results from other DNA sequences found in this sample. The chain links TRBV30 to TRBJ1-3, with D hard to call. Germline V gene sequence: CDR1 GTSNPN, CDR2 SVGIG (reference sequence). Trimming shortened V by 4 bases and J by 1 base, and 5 bases separated the two germline ends. The CDR3 spans 12 residues. DNA for the CDR3: TGTGCCTGGAAGCGGTCTGGAAACACCATATATTTT. Amino acids: CAWKRSGNTIYF. Variable domain in full (rest from reference TRBV30 and TRBJ1-3): SQTIHQWPATLVQPVGSPLSLECTVEGTSNPNLYWYRQAAGRGLQLLFYSVGIGQISSEVPQNLSASRPQDRQFILSSKKLLLSDSGFYLCAWKRSGNTIYFGEGSWLTVV.

This clone has a handful of counts. The J gene is TRBJ2-7, the V gene TRBV4-3; no clear D gene. Germline V gives CDR1 LGHNA, CDR2 YSLEER. Trimming removed 0 bases from V and 0 bases from J, with 9 bases in between. There are 15 residues in the CDR3. The CDR3 bases are TGCGCCAGCAGCCAAGACAGGATAGGCTCCTACGAGCAGTACTTC. Translated: CASSQDRIGSYEQYF.

The V gene is TRBV9, the J gene TRBJ2-3; 11 nucleotides agree with TRBD2. Germline V lookup: CDR1 SGDLS, CDR2 YYNGEE. The CDR3 is 16 residues long. The junction had 7 bases not matched to a gene; V was cut back by 4 bases and J by 3 bases. The CDR3 protein is CASSPYRTSGTDTQYF. In DNA form, the CDR3 reads TGTGCCAGCAGCCCTTACCGGACTAGCGGGACAGATACGCAGTATTTT.

The chain combines TRBV6-4 with TRBJ2-3, with D perhaps matching TRBD2 (6 bases). The V end was cut by 3 bases, the J end by 6 bases, with 16 bases between. The CDR3 is 15 residues long. Germline lookup yields CDR1 MRHNA and CDR2 SNTAGT. CDR3 DNA sequence: TGTGCCAGCAGTGAGTCAGCGGGCCGGGGGGATACGCAGTATTTT. Translation gives CASSESAGRGDTQYF.

CDR3 amino acids: CASSPLWKLTGELFF. CDR3 nucleotides: TGTGCCAGCTCACCACTATGGAAACTCACCGGGGAGCTGTTTTTT. This chain uses TRBV18 with TRBJ2-2; D call uncertain. This CDR3 is 15 amino acids long. The germline V gene has CDR1 KGHSH and CDR2 LQKENI. The ends were cut back, 1 base at V and 4 bases at J, with 10 bases in the middle. The variable domain in full, completed from reference TRBV18 and TRBJ2-2, reads NAGVMQNPRHLVRRRGQEARLRCSPMKGHSHVYWYRQLPEEGLKFMVYLQKENIIDESGMPKERFSAEFPKEGPSILRIQQVVRGDSAAYFCASSPLWKLTGELFFGEGSRLTVL.

A few counts support this clone. V gene TRBV3-1 (or the pseudogene TRBV3-2) combines with J gene TRBJ1-6; D remains unclear. The length of the CDR3 is 17 residues. The V end lost 0 bases, the J end lost 0 bases, and 9 bases lay between the germline ends. Germline V lookup: CDR1 LGHDT, CDR2 YNNKEL (reference sequence). The CDR3, as DNA: TGTGCCAGCAGCCAAGATGGACCGGGCTCCTATAATTCACCCCTCCACTTT. The encoded protein is CASSQDGPGSYNSPLHF.

The chain couples TRBV6-5 to TRBJ2-2; unclear D gene. V lost 6 bases and J lost 4, with 9 bases in between. Germline-derived CDR1 and CDR2 are MNHEY and SVGAGI. The CDR3 is 13 residues long. The CDR3 sequence is CASSFRRTGELFF. Here the CDR3 DNA reads TGTGCCAGCAGCTTTAGACGCACCGGGGAGCTGTTTTTT.

J is TRBJ1-1 and V is TRBV10-3; D is ambiguous. Trimming left V 3 bases short and J 2 bases short, with 13 bases between. This CDR3 comprises 15 residues. The germline V gene has CDR1 ENHRY and CDR2 SYGVKD. The CDR3 protein is CAISDPRTGNTEAFF. The CDR3, as DNA: TGTGCCATCAGTGATCCGCGGACGGGAAACACTGAAGCTTTCTTT.

J is TRBJ2-3 and V is TRBV5-4; D not resolved. With 6 bases removed from V and 3 bases from J, the gap between germline ends came to 14 bases. This CDR3 contains 14 residues. Germline loops: CDR1 SGHNT, CDR2 YYREEE (reference sequence). The CDR3 loop is CASTPGLGTDTQYF. The DNA of the CDR3 is TGTGCCAGCACTCCGGGCCTTGGGACAGATACGCAGTATTTT.

The chain combines TRBV7-9 with TRBJ2-7; D call uncertain. Germline V gene data show CDR1 as SEHNR and CDR2 as FQNEAQ (reference sequence). Trimming pared 1 base from V and 2 bases from J, leaving 9 bases between. CDR3 size: 14 residues. CDR3 protein: CASSLVAETYEQYF. DNA for the CDR3: TGTGCCAGCAGCTTAGTCGCGGAAACCTACGAGCAGTACTTC.

The rearrangement links TRBV7-3 to TRBJ2-5; the D gene is possibly TRBD1 (5 bases). The CDR3 sequence is 15 residues long. Per the germline V gene, CDR1 is SGHTA and CDR2 is FQGTGA. The V end was cut by 5 bases, the J end by 4 bases, with 17 bases between. CDR3 coding DNA: TGTGCCAGCAGCCCTACGGGTGGGGCCGGAGAGACCCAGTACTTC. As protein: CASSPTGGAGETQYF.

The chain links TRBV7-2 to TRBJ2-1, with 10 bases fitting TRBD2. V was pared by 4 bases and J by 3 bases, with 12 bases of the junction left unmatched. This CDR3 is built from 18 residues. Looked up from germline, CDR1 is SGHTA and CDR2 is FQGNSA. The CDR3 here is CASSSPPPPSGGYNEQFF. The CDR3 DNA reads as TGTGCCAGCAGCTCCCCGCCTCCCCCTAGCGGGGGCTACAATGAGCAGTTCTTC.

V is TRBV4-1 and J is TRBJ1-4, with TRBD1 as a possible D gene (6 bases). The germline CDR1 and CDR2 sequences are MGHRA and YSYEKL. There are 17 residues in the CDR3. V was cut by 0 bases and J by 8 bases, with 19 bases left in between. The CDR3 reads CASSQDLLVTGREKLFF. The CDR3, as DNA: TGCGCCAGCAGCCAAGATTTACTGGTGACAGGCCGAGAAAAACTGTTTTTT.

This chain joins TRBV6-5 and TRBJ2-3; 10 nucleotides match TRBD1. The CDR3 runs to 15 residues. J lost 3 bases, V lost 5 bases, and 5 bases had no gene match. CDR1 MNHEY and CDR2 SVGAGI come from the germline V gene. The CDR3 DNA is TGTGCCAGCAGTCCAGGGACAGGGGAGACAGATACGCAGTATTTT. This sequence encodes CASSPGTGETDTQYF.

The CDR3 loop is CASSPTPGRYSGNTIYF. The CDR3 DNA reads as TGTGCCAGCAGCCCAACCCCCGGACGTTACTCTGGAAACACCATATATTTT. The chain recombines TRBV3-1 (or the pseudogene TRBV3-2) with TRBJ1-3; D is unclear. The CDR3 consists of 17 residues. V lost 4 bases, J lost 0 bases, and 16 bases lay in between. The germline gives CDR1 LGHDT, CDR2 YNNKEL (reference sequence).

In the case of this clone: The same CDR3 can be traced to other DNA sequences in this sample. V is TRBV9 and J is TRBJ1-1, with D possibly being TRBD1 (5 bases). The CDR3 sequence is 14 residues long. The germline CDR1 and CDR2 sequences are SGDLS and YYNGEE. The ends were cut back, 0 bases at V and 1 base at J, with 7 bases in the middle. The CDR3 nucleotides read TGTGCCAGCAGCGTAGCGGGGGGGAACACTGAAGCTTTCTTT. Translation: CASSVAGGNTEAFF.

The chain carries TRBV6-6 and TRBJ1-2, with D perhaps matching TRBD1 (6 bases). The CDR3 extends over 15 amino acids. In germline, CDR1 is MNHNY, CDR2 SVGAGI (reference sequence). Trimming took off 2 bases at V and 11 bases at J, with 21 bases between the two ends. CDR3 protein: CASSYRTDLTMRYTF. The CDR3 coding sequence is TGTGCCAGCAGTTACAGGACAGACTTAACTATGCGGTACACCTTC.

The V gene is TRBV29-1, the J gene TRBJ1-1; 9 bases are shared with TRBD1. Germline trimming cut 4 bases from V and 5 bases from J; bases unmatched to any gene: 2. This CDR3 contains 12 residues. CDR1 and CDR2 from the germline V gene are SQVTM and ANQGSEA. The CDR3 reads CSVATGGTEAFF. In nucleotides, the CDR3 is TGCAGCGTTGCGACAGGGGGGACTGAAGCTTTCTTT.

V is TRBV29-1 and J is TRBJ2-1; 7 nucleotides line up with TRBD2. With 7 bases clipped from V and 5 bases from J, the junction kept 8 bases outside the gene matches. Germline-derived CDR1 and CDR2 are SQVTM and ANQGSEA. The CDR3 runs to 13 residues. CDR3 loop: CSGTAGLNNEQFF. The CDR3 DNA is TGCAGCGGAACAGCGGGGCTGAACAATGAGCAGTTCTTC.

The rearrangement joins TRBV28 to TRBJ1-1; D not resolved. The CDR3 runs 15 residues. Looked up from germline, CDR1 is MDHEN and CDR2 is SYDVKM. Trimming removed 1 base from V and 1 base from J, with 10 bases in between. In nucleotides, the CDR3 is TGTGCCAGCAGTTTATCGTACAGCCAGAACACTGAAGCTTTCTTT. It codes for CASSLSYSQNTEAFF.

V is TRBV28 and J is TRBJ1-5; no clear D. Trimming took off 3 bases at V and 6 bases at J, with 12 bases between the two ends. The germline CDR1 and CDR2 sequences are MDHEN and SYDVKM. CDR3 size: 14 residues. CDR3 bases: TGTGCCAGCAGTTTTGGTACTCGGGGTCAGCCCCAGCATTTT. Translating it yields CASSFGTRGQPQHF.

This clone came up a few times. CDR3 nucleotide sequence: TGTGCCAGTAAACAGATGAACACTGAAGCTTTCTTT. This gives the protein CASKQMNTEAFF. The chain is built from TRBV19 and TRBJ1-1; D ambiguous. V shed 7 bases and J shed 0 bases, with 6 bases lying between them. CDR1 and CDR2 (germline): LNHDA, SQIVND (reference sequence). This CDR3 contains 12 residues.

The rearrangement joins TRBV5-4 to TRBJ2-7; D might be TRBD1 (5 bases). The CDR3 consists of 15 residues. V lost 3 bases and J lost 0, with 13 bases in between. Germline V gives CDR1 SGHNT, CDR2 YYREEE (reference sequence). The CDR3 sequence: CASSYQQAFSYEQYF. CDR3 nucleotide sequence: TGTGCCAGCAGCTACCAACAGGCCTTCTCCTACGAGCAGTACTTC.

This sequence joins TRBV30 and TRBJ1-6; the D gene is possibly TRBD1 (6 bases). Germline-derived CDR1 and CDR2 are GTSNPN and SVGIG (reference sequence). The CDR3 is made up of 17 amino acids. Trimming stripped 0 bases from V and 0 bases from J, with 12 bases between. CDR3 protein: CAWSVQDSSSYNSPLHF. CDR3 sequence (DNA): TGTGCCTGGAGTGTACAGGACAGCAGCTCCTATAATTCACCCCTCCACTTT.

The rearrangement joins TRBV6-2 or TRBV6-3 to TRBJ2-2; 10 nucleotides agree with TRBD1. J gave up 4 bases and V 6 bases, and 8 bases lay outside the gene matches. This CDR3 comprises 16 residues. CDR1 is MNHEY and CDR2 is SVGEGT in the germline V gene. CDR3 nucleotide sequence: TGTGCCAGCAGACCTACGGGACAGGGGCCCACCGGGGAGCTGTTTTTT. Protein product: CASRPTGQGPTGELFF.

The V and J genes are TRBV18 and TRBJ1-6; 11 positions agree with TRBD1. Germline CDR1 reads KGHSH; CDR2 reads LQKENI. Trimming cost V 4 bases and J 7 bases; bases outside gene matches: 0. This CDR3 region has 14 residues. DNA of the CDR3: TGTGCCAGCTCACGGGACAGGGGGAATTCACCCCTCCACTTT. The encoded protein is CASSRDRGNSPLHF.

V usage is TRBV7-9 and J usage is TRBJ2-6, with TRBD1 matching over 8 bases. In germline, CDR1 is SEHNR, CDR2 FQNEAQ (reference sequence). The CDR3 is made up of 17 amino acids. V dropped 6 bases and J dropped 1; count of bases not matched to a gene: 8. The CDR3 region is CASSPGQEGSGANVLTF. The CDR3 DNA reads as TGTGCCAGCAGTCCGGGACAGGAGGGGTCTGGGGCCAACGTCCTGACTTTC.